The entry below describes one T cell receptor beta chain. In its sample, this clone was seen once. Its target antigen remains unknown. No base qualities exist here, and no much larger clone lies one base off it. This sample stems from a study of blood T cell repertoires in COVID-19 (dated by TCRdb to 2020 to 2022). Looking at the study overall: Samples from collaborators originated in the United States, Italy and Spain and spanned both the acute and convalescent phases of COVID-19. The prospective study material was composed of cDNA or gDNA derived from T cells, B-cell-depleted T cells, or PBMCs. The dataset comprised deeply sampled blood TCRbeta repertoires from subjects exposed to, actively infected with, or recovered from COVID-19. The repertoires were made available in a free public database intended to serve as a resource for research on the immune response to SARS-CoV-2. The samples were drawn from the first 160 participants of the ongoing ImmuneRACE study and from over 950 subjects provided by 6 global collaborators. Nearly every sample came with metadata listing a de-identified subject ID, COVID-19 status, age in years and sex. Where available, HLA class I and class II types were taken from metadata supplied by the sample provider and were not determined by assay-based typing. Broader findings and caveats from the paper: Clinical and demographic metadata were provided uncurated, with the amount varying by source and participant.

Each collaborating institution followed its own protocols to collect whole blood in K2EDTA tubes. For TCRbeta analysis, collaborators shipped samples in one of three forms: frozen whole blood, isolated PBMCs, or DNA extracted from either of those sample types. From the cysteine up to the phenylalanine, the CDR3 has a length of 15 residues. Here the CDR3 DNA is all that survives: 45 bases in frame from base 1. V lost 4 bases and J lost 5 bases, and the count of bases not matched to a germline gene is 9. The germline V gene gives CDR1 as SGHTS and CDR2 as YDEGEE. TCRbeta CDR3 regions were amplified from genomic DNA by means of the immunoSEQ Assay, a bias-controlled multiplex PCR. As for how the authors treated the data: The number of nucleated cells in each sample was estimated from the amplification of reference gene primers within the assay. To quantify the absolute abundance of each unique TCRbeta CDR3 rearrangement, sequence reads were collapsed and filtered. For each sample, productive Simpson clonality was calculated as the square root of Simpson's diversity index over productive rearrangements. TCRdb mirrors the immuneACCESS table, restricted to in-frame sequences. Some clones are absent from its copies; in checked studies, under half trace to an unresolved V gene, and the reason for the others is unknown. V and J calls and clone size are as listed in that table; D and trimming were resolved from the DNA. The table for this sample lists approximately 170,000 clones; roughly 80% of them were counted only once. The ten top clones hold approximately 11% of the sample.

The specimen sequenced was peripheral blood. This receptor was obtained from a man between 70 and 80 years old with active or convalescent COVID-19. The receptor chain draws on TRBV5-8 and TRBJ1-5; 7 bases in the junction line up with TRBD1. The CDR3 protein sequence reads: CASSPGQWGDQPQHF. The nucleotide sequence is given as TGTGCCAGCAGCCCGGGACAGTGGGGGGATCAGCCCCAGCATTTT.